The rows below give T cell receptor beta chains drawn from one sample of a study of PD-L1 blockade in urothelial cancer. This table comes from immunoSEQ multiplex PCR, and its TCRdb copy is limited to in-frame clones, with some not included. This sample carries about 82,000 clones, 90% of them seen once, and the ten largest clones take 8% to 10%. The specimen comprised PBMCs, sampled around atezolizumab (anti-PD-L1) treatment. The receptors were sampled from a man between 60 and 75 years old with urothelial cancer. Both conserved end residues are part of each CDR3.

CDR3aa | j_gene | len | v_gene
CSVYAATHGYTF | TRBJ1-2 | 12 | TRBV29-1
CASSQDSGYVQPQHF | TRBJ1-5 | 15 | TRBV4-3
CASSQEKSRTNVLTF | TRBJ2-6 | 15 | TRBV4-1
CASRPLAGGSVFF | TRBJ2-1 | 13 | TRBV27
CASRVPGQQETQYF | TRBJ2-5 | 14 | TRBV7-8
CASSQESPTSGFNEQYF | TRBJ2-7 | 17 | TRBV4-1
CASSSNQRAFF | TRBJ1-1 | 11 | TRBV5-1
CASSGTGQDPYF | TRBJ2-5 | 12 | TRBV5-1
CASSESLGQVKETQYF | TRBJ2-5 | 16 | TRBV25-1
CAWTPGTGNYEQYF | TRBJ2-7 | 14 | TRBV30
CASSPYWTGRRDTEAFF | TRBJ1-1 | 17 | TRBV7-9
CASSSSDRLGTQYF | TRBJ2-5 | 14 | TRBV7-2
CASSFGGAYNEQFF | TRBJ2-1 | 14 | TRBV28
CASSPPVLGQGLNYGYTF | TRBJ1-2 | 18 | TRBV18
CSVATGNEQYF | TRBJ2-7 | 11 | TRBV29-1
CASSLFGSSGDNEQFF | TRBJ2-1 | 16 | TRBV11-3
CASSPQFRNRADTEAFF | TRBJ1-1 | 17 | TRBV9
CASSTRGLAGTYNEQFF | TRBJ2-1 | 17 | TRBV28
CASSLRDREGVSPLHF | TRBJ1-6 | 16 | TRBV23-1
CASSSGQGAGQYF | TRBJ2-7 | 13 | TRBV7-2
CASSLDRLAGGLETQYF | TRBJ2-5 | 17 | TRBV5-6
CAISALGGNQPQHF | TRBJ1-5 | 14 | TRBV10-3
CASSLVVGTRVGETQYF | TRBJ2-5 | 17 | TRBV7-9
CASSIGLTGELFF | TRBJ2-2 | 13 | TRBV19